The entry below describes one T cell receptor (beta chain). This sample stems from a study of blood T cell repertoires in COVID-19. TCRdb's table, derived via immunoSEQ multiplex PCR, lists solely in-frame clones and lacks some. Among a few hundred thousand clones, approximately 90% were seen once, and the ten largest hold about 0.83%. Sequencing used PBMCs or T cells enriched from blood (not recorded which). The source of this sequence is a middle-aged woman who had been exposed to COVID-19.

CDR3 region: CASSGTWTGGDTEAFF. CDR3 nucleotides: TGCGCCAGCAGCGGAACCTGGACAGGTGGAGACACTGAAGCTTTCTTT. The chain is built from TRBV4-3 and TRBJ1-1; the match to TRBD1 covers 7 bases. The CDR3 covers 16 residues. CDR1 is LGHNA and CDR2 is YSLEER in the germline V gene. Unmatched junction bases numbered 12, after V lost 5 bases and J lost 3 bases.